In its sample, the clone carrying this T cell receptor beta chain was seen once. What it recognizes is unknown. A 200 ng quantity of DNA, roughly 29,000 T cell genomes, went into the sorted-subset replicate PCRs. Original handling: ImmunoSEQ output held junction-only sequences without quality scores, so filtering differed. The assay was immunoSEQ multiplex PCR, and TCRdb's table has in-frame clones only and misses some. V and J calls plus clone size are reproduced from that table; the DNA served to infer D and trimming. This sample has about 2 million clones, with 85% to 95% found just once. The data are from a study of shared clonotypes between healthy human individuals. About the study: CD8 memory received one plate per donor, CD8 naive two, CD4 memory three and CD4 naive three.

V was shortened by 7 bases and J by 2 bases, with 18 bases between the two germline ends. The germline gives CDR1 SGHRS, CDR2 YFSETQ. This CDR3 spans 15 amino acids. Study results and limitations: Clonotypes shared by all four sorted-subset donors had higher generation probabilities than non-shared clonotypes.

The source material was naive CD4+ T cells sorted from blood. Documented subset: CD45RA+ positively selected. This chain uses TRBV5-1 with TRBJ1-2; D is possibly TRBD1 (6 bases). This TCR came from a man between 18 and 29 years old in good health. The CDR3 DNA sequence: TGCGCCAGCCAAAGGACCCCGGGACAAAACTATGGCTACACCTTC. Protein product: CASQRTPGQNYGYTF.